A single sample is the source of the 19 T cell receptor beta chains below, sequenced in a study of cytomegalovirus exposure and HLA in healthy donors. The study ran its PCR with 60 Vbeta and 13 Jbeta primers. Generated by immunoSEQ multiplex PCR, the TCRdb table keeps only in-frame clones and is missing some. The table lists 150,000 to 200,000 clones, more than 65% of them singletons. The sample comprised PBMCs. All receptors derive from a man aged 18 to 29 in good health and CMV-seropositive.

This clone was seen a single time. The chain combines TRBV2 with TRBJ1-6; possible D gene TRBD1, 6 bases. Between the trimmed V and J ends, which lost 4 bases and 9 bases, there was a span of 22 bases. The CDR3 extends over 17 amino acids. Germline V gives CDR1 SNHLY, CDR2 FYNNEI. CDR3 in amino acids: CASSVVTGMGGISPLHF. Written as DNA, the CDR3 is TGTGCCAGCAGTGTCGTTACAGGGATGGGGGGGATTTCACCCCTCCACTTT.

V usage is TRBV6-5 and J usage is TRBJ1-1; possible D gene TRBD1, 6 bases. Trimming removed 5 bases from V and 1 base from J, with 14 bases in between. Germline loops: CDR1 MNHEY, CDR2 SVGAGI. This CDR3 spans 15 amino acids. This CDR3 reads CASSLPGQPNTEAFF. CDR3 DNA: TGTGCCAGCAGTCTCCCCGGACAGCCGAACACTGAAGCTTTCTTT.

V gene TRBV12-5 combines with J gene TRBJ1-1; 7 bases fit TRBD1. The germline gives CDR1 LGHNT, CDR2 FRNRAP. V was clipped by 8 bases and J by 4 bases; unmatched bases: 7. The CDR3 is 13 residues long. The CDR3 protein is CASRSSGGTEAFF. The CDR3 DNA reads TGTGCTAGTAGATCATCAGGGGGCACTGAAGCTTTCTTT.

The V gene is TRBV5-1, the J gene TRBJ2-7, with TRBD1 matching 9 bases. The trim removed 3 bases at V and 7 bases at J, leaving 14 bases unmatched. This CDR3 comprises 16 residues. Germline V gene sequence: CDR1 SGHRS, CDR2 YFSETQ. The CDR3 DNA reads as TGCGCCAGCAGCTCGAACCGGGACAGGGCTGCGAGTGAGCAGTACGTC. Translated, it gives CASSSNRDRAASEQYV.

This chain joins TRBV7-8 and TRBJ2-7; no clear D gene. Trimming cost V 1 base and J 3 bases, with 4 bases left between them. This CDR3 is 12 amino acids long. Germline assignment: CDR1 SGHVS and CDR2 FQNEAQ. CDR3 sequence: CASSLDNYEQYV. Here the CDR3 DNA reads TGTGCCAGCAGCTTAGACAACTACGAGCAGTACGTC.

V gene TRBV7-9 combines with J gene TRBJ2-2, with D perhaps matching TRBD2 (6 bases). V shed 0 bases and J shed 4 bases, with 12 bases lying between them. CDR1 SEHNR and CDR2 FQNEAQ come from the germline V gene (reference sequence). The CDR3 sequence is 16 residues long. CDR3 sequence reads: CASSLAAGTSTGELFF. The DNA for the CDR3 is TGTGCCAGCAGCTTAGCGGCGGGAACGTCCACCGGGGAGCTGTTTTTT.

This chain joins TRBV2 and TRBJ1-2; tentative D call: TRBD1 (5 bases). Germline V gene data show CDR1 as SNHLY and CDR2 as FYNNEI. Trimming cost V 1 base and J 6 bases, with 21 bases left between them. The CDR3 runs 17 residues. The CDR3 DNA follows: TGTGCCAGCAGTGAAGTATTGGAGGGGCGTGGGAACAATGGCTACACCTTC. This gives the protein CASSEVLEGRGNNGYTF.

The chain couples TRBV2 to TRBJ1-1; D is unclear. The CDR3 is 14 residues long. From germline, CDR1 is SNHLY and CDR2 FYNNEI. The V end lost 6 bases, the J end lost 3 bases, and 14 bases lay between the germline ends. CDR3 sequence reads: CASSRTTRDTEAFF. CDR3 coding DNA: TGTGCCAGCAGCAGGACCACGCGGGACACTGAAGCTTTCTTT.

The chain uses TRBV15 and TRBJ1-5; a weak D match, TRBD1 (6 bases). Trimming removed 3 bases at V and 0 bases at J, with 15 bases between. Germline V CDR1 and CDR2: LNHNV, YYDKDF (reference sequence). This CDR3 region has 17 residues. CDR3 residues: CATSRPGQTNSNQPQHF. DNA of the CDR3: TGTGCCACCAGCAGGCCCGGACAGACAAATAGCAATCAGCCCCAGCATTTT. The full variable domain, in which reference TRBV15 and TRBJ1-5 provide the parts outside the CDR3, is DAMVIQNPRYQVTQFGKPVTLSCSQTLNHNVMYWYQQKSSQAPKLLFHYYDKDFNNEADTPDNFQSRRPNTSFCFLDIRSPGLGDTAMYLCATSRPGQTNSNQPQHFGDGTRLSIL.

This clone was seen only a few times. This chain joins TRBV7-2 and TRBJ1-1; weak D call: TRBD1 (5 bases). The CDR3 extends over 15 amino acids. Germline loops: CDR1 SGHTA, CDR2 FQGNSA. The V end was cut by 5 bases, the J end by 5 bases, with 18 bases between. The CDR3 protein is CASSREGRGGTEAFF. In DNA, the CDR3 is TGTGCCAGCAGCCGAGAAGGGCGGGGCGGGACTGAAGCTTTCTTT. Together with reference TRBV7-2 and TRBJ1-1, the CDR3 gives the full variable domain: GAGVSQSPSNKVTEKGKDVELRCDPISGHTALYWYRQSLGQGLEFLIYFQGNSAPDKSGLPSDRFSAERTGGSVSTLTIQRTQQEDSAVYLCASSREGRGGTEAFFGQGTRLTVV.

This clone was observed once. The chain joins TRBV18 to TRBJ1-1, with 8 positions matching TRBD1. V lost 6 bases and J lost 7; bases outside the gene matches: 4. CDR3 length equals 12 residues. Germline assignment: CDR1 KGHSH and CDR2 LQKENI. The CDR3, as DNA: TGTGCCAGCTCTTCCGGACAGGGTGAAGCTTTCTTT. It encodes CASSSGQGEAFF.

The chain employs TRBV30 and TRBJ1-2; a possible D gene is TRBD1 (5 bases). The germline gives CDR1 GTSNPN, CDR2 SVGIG (reference sequence). V was shortened by 0 bases and J by 1 base, with 12 bases between the two germline ends. This CDR3 is built from 15 residues. CDR3 in DNA: TGTGCCTGGAGTGTCAGCGGGGACTATAACTATGGCTACACCTTC. Translating gives CAWSVSGDYNYGYTF.

The chain combines TRBV27 with TRBJ2-1; the match to TRBD2 covers 7 bases. There are 16 residues in the CDR3. Germline assignment: CDR1 MNHEY and CDR2 SMNVEV (reference sequence). Trimming at V came to 3 bases and at J to 4 bases, leaving 9 bases not matched to a gene. The CDR3 region is CASSLVAGDLYNEQFF. The CDR3 region has the DNA TGTGCCAGCAGTTTGGTCGCGGGGGATCTTTACAATGAGCAGTTCTTC.

This clone has only a few counts. The identical CDR3 is also encoded by other nucleotide sequences in the sample. The chain has TRBV9 and TRBJ1-2; a possible D gene is TRBD1 (5 bases). The V end was cut by 4 bases, the J end by 4 bases, with 11 bases between. Germline V gene data show CDR1 as SGDLS and CDR2 as YYNGEE. This CDR3 is built from 13 residues. The CDR3 DNA sequence: TGTGCCAGCAGCTCTGGGGGGATCTATGGCTACACCTTC. It is translated as CASSSGGIYGYTF.

The rearrangement joins TRBV10-3 to TRBJ2-3; 9 nucleotides match TRBD2. There are 14 residues in the CDR3. V dropped 8 bases and J dropped 5; count of bases not matched to a gene: 8. The V gene's germline CDR1 is ENHRY and CDR2 SYGVKD. CDR3 nucleotide sequence: TGTGCCATCGGGGAGGTAGCGGGAGTAGATACGCAGTATTTT. Translation: CAIGEVAGVDTQYF.

J is TRBJ1-4 and V is TRBV5-8; D may be TRBD1 (6 bases). V gave up 4 bases and J gave up 0 bases, with 10 bases separating them. From germline, CDR1 is SGHTS and CDR2 YDEGEE. The CDR3 covers 15 residues. CDR3 sequence reads: CASSGRGATNEKLFF. The CDR3 nucleotides are TGTGCCAGCAGCGGCAGGGGAGCAACTAATGAAAAACTGTTTTTT.

This sequence joins TRBV11-2 and TRBJ1-2; D gene uncertain. CDR1 and CDR2 from the germline V gene are SGHAT and FQNNGV. There are 14 residues in the CDR3. Trimming removed 0 bases at V and 1 base at J, with 6 bases between. The CDR3 DNA is TGTGCCAGCAGCTTAGATATTCTTAACTATGGCTACACCTTC. Amino acids: CASSLDILNYGYTF.

V and J are TRBV29-1 and TRBJ1-2; TRBD1 matches 9 bases. Looked up from germline, CDR1 is SQVTM and CDR2 is ANQGSEA. The J segment lost 2 bases and the V segment lost 2 bases, leaving 3 bases of the junction unmatched. The CDR3 length is 14 residues. This CDR3 is CSVEPGTGNYGYTF. CDR3 DNA sequence: TGCAGCGTTGAACCCGGGACAGGGAACTATGGCTACACCTTC.

The V and J genes are TRBV5-6 and TRBJ2-7, with TRBD2 matching 7 bases. The CDR3 has 15 residues. Germline values: CDR1 SGHDT, CDR2 YYEEEE. The ends lost 1 base at V and 6 bases at J; junction bases unmatched: 10. This CDR3 is CASSLWREIVPEQYV. The CDR3, as DNA: TGTGCCAGCAGCTTGTGGCGGGAGATCGTGCCCGAGCAGTACGTC.